This T cell receptor (beta chain) appears in the sequencing data of a study of blood T cell repertoires in COVID-19. Study-wide background: Sources were T cells, B-cell-depleted T cells, or PBMCs; the material itself was cDNA or gDNA.

Assay used: immunoSEQ multiplex PCR; TCRdb lists only in-frame clones, some missing. The sample consists of about 32,000 clones, 80% to 95% of them appearing once. The TCR originated in a male donor with active COVID-19. The sequenced sample was peripheral blood.

Written as DNA, the CDR3 is TGTGCCAGCAGGAGGAGCGGGGGAAACACCATATATTTT. Its protein is CASRRSGGNTIYF. The chain employs TRBV28 and TRBJ1-3; D is unresolved. Germline loops: CDR1 MDHEN, CDR2 SYDVKM. The CDR3 spans 13 residues. V was shortened by 6 bases and J by 4 bases, with 10 bases between the two germline ends. The complete variable domain, with remaining parts taken from reference TRBV28 and TRBJ1-3, reads DVKVTQSSRYLVKRTGEKVFLECVQDMDHENMFWYRQDPGLGLRLIYFSYDVKMKEKGDIPEGYSVSREKKERFSLILESASTNQTSMYLCASRRSGGNTIYFGEGSWLTVV.